This T cell receptor beta chain came from a study of CD8 T cells in Susac syndrome. V was trimmed by 6 bases and J by 2 bases, leaving 15 bases between them. The CDR3 has 15 amino acids. Looked up from germline, CDR1 is LNHDA and CDR2 is SQIVND (reference sequence). Blood CD8+ and CD4+ T cells underwent high-throughput TCR beta sequencing. Healthy donors constituted the control group, matched for age and sex. Reverse transcription of about 0.5 to 1 ug RNA was carried out with random hexamers. By means of immunoSEQ multiplex PCR, TCR beta CDR3 spanning 54 Vbeta and 13 Jbeta underwent amplification. MiXCR was run by TCRdb on the immunoSEQ multiplex PCR reads, yielding one entry per CDR3 protein. Counted here are 85,000 to 90,000 distinct CDR3 sequences, 80% to 95% occurring once; the ten biggest clones make up around 0.34%.

The chain carries TRBV19 and TRBJ2-3; either TRBD1 or TRBD2 may supply D (6 bases each). This TCR was sampled from a human donor in good health. The source material was CD8+ T cells from PBMCs. CDR3 coding DNA: TGTGCCAGTAGCCAGGCGGGACAAGACACAGATACGCAGTATTTT. It translates to CASSQAGQDTDTQYF.